This T cell receptor beta chain was found in a study of T cells after yellow fever vaccination. On this clonotype itself: Its antigen remains unidentified.

The CDR3 contains 14 residues. The J segment lost 6 bases and the V segment lost 8 bases, leaving 10 bases of the junction unmatched. CDR1 is SNHLY, CDR2 FYNNEI, per germline. Study-level points and caveats: Weaker overall was a secondary response that nonetheless peaked faster, on day 5 versus 15. Most primary-vaccination clones reappeared after the booster (approximately 96% CD4, roughly 90% CD8). FACS-sorted repertoires could harbor abundant contaminating bulk-population clonotypes. Shared CD4/CD8 clonotypes were a small share, likely from convergent recombination.

TCRdb processed the 5' RACE reads anew with MiXCR; each CDR3 protein has one entry. This sample has a few hundred thousand distinct CDR3 sequences, with 7% to 9% found just once. The clonotype originates from a man between 18 and 35 years old who received the YFV17D yellow fever vaccine. The chain uses TRBV2 and TRBJ1-3, with 7 bases lining up with TRBD1. The source material was PBMCs, sampled about 49 days after the first yellow fever vaccination. Here the CDR3 reads CASGRGQAENTIYF. DNA of the CDR3: TGTGCCAGCGGACGAGGACAGGCGGAAAACACCATATATTTT. The full variable domain, completed using reference TRBV2 and TRBJ1-3, is EPEVTQTPSHQVTQMGQEVILRCVPISNHLYFYWYRQILGQKVEFLVSFYNNEISEKSEIFDDQFSVERPDGSNFTLKIRSTKLEDSAMYFCASGRGQAENTIYFGEGSWLTVV.